This TCR beta chain came from a study of T-cell memory formation after mild COVID-19. Study in general: Each donor largely had its own TCR clusters. Study results and limitations: Day 37-peaking second-wave clones had unconfirmed SARS-CoV-2 specificity.

One entry per CDR3 protein, called by TCRdb with MiXCR from the 5' RACE reads. Among about 600,000 distinct CDR3 sequences listed, 20% to 25% were seen once. The CDR3 has 14 residues. Germline lookup yields CDR1 DFQATT and CDR2 SNEGSKA (reference sequence). Trimming took 7 bases from V and 6 from J; bases not matched to a gene: 8. This clonotype occurred a few times. Its cognate antigen is unknown. This receptor was identified in an adult woman who had mild COVID-19 (a few samples of this study predate the infection). Cell type and time point are not known. The chain joins TRBV20-1 to TRBJ2-1; 11 bases are a match to TRBD2. Sequencing was done on a sample of PBMCs or a T cell subset sorted from them (not recorded which). CDR3 DNA sequence: TGCAGTGGTTTTCTAGCGGGAGGTGCCAATGAGCAGTTCTTC. Its protein is CSGFLAGGANEQFF.